This entry describes one TCR beta chain. Its recognized antigen is unknown. No quality values exist for individual bases; no much larger clone is one base distant. This CDR3 is also generated by other DNA sequences in the sample. This sample is part of a study of blood T cell repertoires in COVID-19 (dated by TCRdb to the early 2020s). Background on the whole study: For ImmuneRACE Cohort 3, a participant was defined as recovered based on two consecutive negative NP/OP PCR tests, clearance by a healthcare professional, or resolution of symptoms. Subjects who had been exposed to COVID-19, were actively infected with it, or had recovered from it provided the deeply sampled blood TCRbeta repertoires that made up the dataset. A de-identified subject ID, COVID-19 status, age in years and sex were almost always included in the sample metadata. Samples came from the ongoing ImmuneRACE study (first 160 participants) plus 1,254 subjects from 6 global collaborators. The repertoires were released in a freely available public database meant as a resource for research on the immune response to SARS-CoV-2. Samples covering the acute and convalescent phases of COVID-19 were provided by collaborators in the United States, Italy and Spain. Where HLA class I and class II types were available, the types were taken from metadata supplied by the sample provider, not from assay-based typing. The prospective study material was composed of cDNA or gDNA derived from T cells, B-cell-depleted T cells, or PBMCs.

TCRbeta CDR3 regions were amplified from genomic DNA by means of the immunoSEQ Assay, a bias-controlled multiplex PCR. Per the source publication's procedure: Within the assay, amplification of reference gene primers was used to estimate how many nucleated cells each sample contained. To quantify the absolute abundance of each unique TCRbeta CDR3 rearrangement, sequence reads were collapsed and filtered. For each sample, productive Simpson clonality was calculated by taking the square root of Simpson's diversity index across productive rearrangements. As stored in TCRdb, this immuneACCESS dataset retains in-frame rearrangements with V and J assigned. A fraction of the clones does not appear; measured against another copy, unresolved V genes explain less than half of the discrepancy, and the remainder lacks a known reason. That table furnishes V, J and clone size, whereas the DNA furnished D and trimming. For this sample the table gives 400,000 or so clones, of which about 87% were detected only once. The ten largest clones capture 1.5% to 2% of the sample.

V is pared back by 2 bases and J by 4 bases, with 7 bases lying between the germline termini. Measured from the cysteine to the phenylalanine, the CDR3 is 13 residues long. Only the CDR3 DNA stays, 39 bases, in frame from base 1. CDR1 and CDR2 were assigned from the germline V gene as SGHRS and YFSETQ. Participants in the prospective study were aged roughly 18 to 95 years, lived in under 30 United States geographic areas, and enrolled through a virtual design. In the prospective study, participants were assigned to cohorts based on the clinical history participants reported in a screening survey and a study questionnaire. In the prospective study, mobile phlebotomists collected whole blood, serum and a nasopharyngeal or oropharyngeal swab from each participant. Additional blood draws and questionnaires over an approximately two-month period could optionally be provided by prospective study participants. Before DNA extraction, blood samples from the prospective study were shipped at room temperature or frozen.

The full study reports these points: The quantity of clinical and demographic metadata differed by source and by participant and was supplied without curation.

This TCR came from a man aged 40-50 years in a cohort exposed to, infected with or recovered from COVID-19 (not recorded which). Sequenced: PBMCs or T cells enriched from blood (not recorded which). The chain couples TRBV5-1 to TRBJ1-5; tentative D gene TRBD1, with 6 bases matching. The CDR3 sequence is CASSLGQNQPQHF. The bases read TGCGCCAGCAGCTTAGGACAGAATCAGCCCCAGCATTTT.